This entry lists 14 T cell receptor beta chains sequenced from one sample in a study of vaccination effects on CD4 cells after COVID-19. No antigen is known for these receptors. Libraries were prepared by immunoSEQ multiplex PCR; TCRdb keeps only in-frame clonotypes and omits some of them. The data contain more than 40,000 clones, more than 60% of them singletons. ViraFEST expansion of antigen-specific CD4+ T cells with viral peptide pools preceded sequencing. CD4+ T cells were isolated after less than 13 days of culture. Vaccine recipients lacked prior SARS-CoV-2 infection and had negative nucleocapsid antibodies. The source was CD4+ T cells from PBMCs cultured with HCoV-OC43 spike peptides, collected before COVID-19 vaccination. Subset given: HCoV-OC43 spike overlapping peptide pool stimulation. The receptors shown here come from a human donor who received a COVID-19 vaccine.

This clone appeared a few times. The gene calls are TRBV28 and TRBJ1-1, with D tentatively TRBD1 (6 bases). CDR3 length: 14 amino acids. V was clipped by 10 bases and J by 4 bases, with 19 bases between them. CDR1 is MDHEN, CDR2 SYDVKM, per germline. CDR3 DNA: TGTGCCACCCTGTACAGGGCAGGGATCACTGAAGCTTTCTTT. Translation gives CATLYRAGITEAFF.

This clone was observed once. The genes are TRBV4-1 and TRBJ2-5; 12 bases align to TRBD1. The CDR3 is 18 residues long. Per the germline V gene, CDR1 is MGHRA and CDR2 is YSYEKL. V was pared by 8 bases and J by 1 base, with 14 bases of the junction left unmatched. CDR3 sequence reads: CASYPGQGAPRVQETQYF. The CDR3 DNA reads as TGCGCCAGCTACCCGGGACAGGGGGCTCCTCGCGTCCAAGAGACCCAGTACTTC.

The chain employs TRBV4-1 and TRBJ2-3, with D tentatively TRBD2 (6 bases). Trimming stripped 4 bases from V and 3 bases from J, with 14 bases between. Germline assignment: CDR1 MGHRA and CDR2 YSYEKL. This CDR3 spans 15 amino acids. CDR3 residues: CASSPGGGRTDTQYF. The CDR3 region has the DNA TGCGCCAGCAGCCCCGGTGGGGGGAGAACAGATACGCAGTATTTT.

The rearrangement joins TRBV4-1 to TRBJ1-2; 7 bases align to TRBD1. Germline V gives CDR1 MGHRA, CDR2 YSYEKL. The CDR3 has 14 residues. The J segment lost 4 bases and the V segment lost 1 base, leaving 3 bases of the junction unmatched. The CDR3 region is CASSQADRAYGYTF. DNA for the CDR3: TGCGCCAGCAGCCAAGCCGACAGGGCCTATGGCTACACCTTC.

The V and J genes are TRBV4-3 and TRBJ1-1; unclear D gene. Germline V CDR1 and CDR2: LGHNA, YSLEER. This CDR3 has 14 residues. With 1 base removed from V and 0 bases from J, the gap between germline ends came to 6 bases. CDR3 nucleotide sequence: TGCGCCAGCAGCCAAGGGCACATGAACACTGAAGCTTTCTTT. Protein product: CASSQGHMNTEAFF.

The genes are TRBV19 and TRBJ2-2; 10 bases align to TRBD1. The CDR3 extends over 14 amino acids. The V and J ends lost 9 bases and 3 bases, in that order; junction bases with no gene match: 4. Germline V lookup: CDR1 LNHDA, CDR2 SQIVND (reference sequence). CDR3 amino acids: CASTGTGDTGELFF. The CDR3 DNA reads as TGTGCCAGCACGGGGACAGGGGACACCGGGGAGCTGTTTTTT. Supplemented by reference TRBV19 and TRBJ2-2, the full variable domain reads DGGITQSPKYLFRKEGQNVTLSCEQNLNHDAMYWYRQDPGQGLRLIYYSQIVNDFQKGDIAEGYSVSREKKESFPLTVTSAQKNPTAFYLCASTGTGDTGELFFGEGSRLTVL.

V usage is TRBV6-5 and J usage is TRBJ1-5, with D perhaps matching TRBD1 (6 bases). The CDR3 is made up of 16 amino acids. CDR1 is MNHEY and CDR2 is SVGAGI in the germline V gene. V lost 0 bases to trimming and J lost 5 bases, with 14 bases between them. The DNA of the CDR3 is TGTGCCAGCAGTTACTCAGGGGGTGGGATGGATCAGCCCCAGCATTTT. It translates to CASSYSGGGMDQPQHF.

In this sample, this clone turned up a few times. Written as DNA, the CDR3 is TGCACCAGCAGCCAAGCCGGGACTAGCGGGAGGATCTCCTACAATGAGCAGTTCTTC. Translated: CTSSQAGTSGRISYNEQFF. The V and J genes are TRBV1 and TRBJ2-1; the table's D call of TRBD2 was not tested on the DNA. TRBV1 is classified as a pseudogene. The CDR3 runs 19 residues.

V is TRBV7-8 and J is TRBJ2-7; 14 bases fit TRBD2. Germline assignment: CDR1 SGHVS and CDR2 FQNEAQ. CDR3 length: 17 residues. V was pared by 1 base and J by 7 bases, with 9 bases of the junction left unmatched. The CDR3 sequence: CASSLGYGTSGSKEQYF. The CDR3 bases are TGTGCCAGCAGCTTAGGATATGGGACTAGCGGGAGTAAAGAGCAGTACTTC.

The rearrangement links TRBV5-5 to TRBJ2-7; D is ambiguous. The CDR3 extends over 12 amino acids. Germline V gene sequence: CDR1 SGHKS, CDR2 YYEKEE (reference sequence). Trimming removed 4 bases at V and 7 bases at J, with 12 bases between. The CDR3 loop reads CASSQALGEQYF. CDR3 DNA: TGTGCCAGCAGCCAGGCCCTAGGTGAGCAGTACTTC.

CDR3: CASSPALGDRGYEQYF. The CDR3 DNA follows: TGTGCCAGCAGCCCCGCCCTAGGGGACAGGGGCTACGAGCAGTACTTC. This chain links TRBV3-1 (or the pseudogene TRBV3-2) with TRBJ2-7; 10 nucleotides line up with TRBD1. The CDR3 is made up of 16 amino acids. Germline loops: CDR1 LGHDT, CDR2 YNNKEL (reference sequence). The trim removed 4 bases at V and 3 bases at J, leaving 9 bases unmatched.

The gene calls are TRBV3-1 (or the pseudogene TRBV3-2) and TRBJ1-3; the D is unclear. The length of the CDR3 is 17 residues. Trimming pared 4 bases from V and 1 base from J, leaving 17 bases between. CDR1 and CDR2 from the germline V gene are LGHDT and YNNKEL (reference sequence). This chain's CDR3 is CASSPPRGSLSGNTIYF. In DNA form, the CDR3 reads TGTGCCAGCAGCCCACCCCGGGGATCCTTATCTGGAAACACCATATATTTT.

V usage is TRBV12-3 or TRBV12-4 and J usage is TRBJ1-2; no firm D call. This CDR3 has 13 residues. Trimming removed 0 bases from V and 8 bases from J, with 10 bases in between. CDR3 sequence reads: CASSLALRGGYTF. The CDR3 nucleotides are TGTGCCAGCAGTTTAGCGCTCCGGGGAGGCTACACCTTC.

This chain connects TRBV5-6 to TRBJ2-7; D might be TRBD1 (5 bases). Trimming stripped 2 bases from V and 3 bases from J, with 12 bases between. This CDR3 is built from 14 residues. Germline lookup yields CDR1 SGHDT and CDR2 YYEEEE. The CDR3 here is CASSFLDRDYEQYF. DNA of the CDR3: TGTGCCAGCAGCTTTCTAGACAGAGACTACGAGCAGTACTTC. The full variable domain, its missing parts supplied by reference TRBV5-6 and TRBJ2-7, is DAGVTQSPTHLIKTRGQQVTLRCSPKSGHDTVSWYQQALGQGPQFIFQYYEEEERQRGNFPDRFSGHQFPNYSSELNVNALLLGDSALYLCASSFLDRDYEQYFGPGTRLTVT.